This record looks at one TCR beta chain sequence and its context. An end of the junction does not agree with germline; a read error may underlie this. The sample originates from a study of blood T cell repertoires in COVID-19. Study background: In each case, the material was cDNA or gDNA derived from T cells, B-cell-depleted T cells, or PBMCs.

How the authors handled the data: Cell counts per sample came from amplifying reference gene primers. Method: immunoSEQ multiplex PCR; TCRdb's copy keeps in-frame clones and lacks some. D and trimming come from the DNA, and the V and J calls and clone size come from that table. The data contain hundreds of thousands of clones, around 92% of them singletons. Germline CDR1 is SQVTM and CDR2 is ANQGSEA. CDR3 length: 17 residues. The TCR comes from a man aged 35-49 years with acute or convalescent COVID-19. The chain employs TRBV29-1 and TRBJ2-1; 13 nucleotides align to TRBD2. Sequencing was done on a sample of peripheral blood. Here the CDR3 DNA reads TGCAGCGTCGAAGGACTAGCGGGAGCGCGGTCCTACAATGAGCAGTTCTTC. Translated: CSVEGLAGARSYNEQFF.